This T cell receptor (beta chain) was obtained from a study of shared clonotypes between healthy human individuals. Background on the study: Donors consisted of two women and a few men between 18 and 49.

Clones were read by immunoSEQ multiplex PCR, and TCRdb kept only the in-frame ones, dropping some. The sample lists hundreds of thousands of clones; 90% to 97% were seen once. Overall study results and limits: Shared across several donors were around 4.7% of the naive CD4 clonotypes.

Naive CD8 cells lacked CD45RO and underwent positive selection for CCR7, leaving out terminally differentiated effector memory CD45RA+ cells. The donors were all Caucasian adults (living in Nashville, Tennessee). With regard to this clone: Its antigen is unidentified.

CDR1 SEHNR and CDR2 FQNEAQ come from the germline V gene (reference sequence). The length of the CDR3 is 19 residues. With 5 bases removed from V and 3 bases from J, the gap between germline ends came to 27 bases. Sequenced: naive CD8+ T cells sorted from blood. The receptor's source is a woman in her thirties in good health. The chain uses TRBV7-9 and TRBJ2-3; D tentatively reads TRBD1 or TRBD2 (5 bases each). The DNA of the CDR3 is TGTGCCAGCAGCGATACAGGACCAGCGGAAACCAGGTCAACAGATACGCAGTATTTT. It encodes CASSDTGPAETRSTDTQYF. Supplemented by reference TRBV7-9 and TRBJ2-3, the full variable domain reads DTGVSQNPRHKITKRGQNVTFRCDPISEHNRLYWYRQTLGQGPEFLTYFQNEAQLEKSRLLSDRFSAERPKGSFSTLEIQRTEQGDSAMYLCASSDTGPAETRSTDTQYFGPGTRLTVL.